This T cell receptor (beta chain) comes out of a study of cytomegalovirus exposure and HLA in healthy donors. Both 60 Vbeta primers and 13 Jbeta primers went into the PCR. Measured with immunoSEQ multiplex PCR; TCRdb has only the in-frame clones, and not every one. This table has 70,000 to 95,000 clones, about 76% appearing once. The CDR3 consists of 14 residues. From germline, CDR1 is SNHLY and CDR2 FYNNEI. Trimming took 6 bases from V and 3 from J; bases not matched to a gene: 3. The sample taken for sequencing was PBMCs. The receptor was isolated from a man aged 30-40 years in good health and CMV-seropositive. The chain carries TRBV2 and TRBJ1-5; TRBD1 aligns across 9 bases. This chain's CDR3 is CASRGQGYNQPQHF. The DNA of the CDR3 is TGTGCCAGCAGGGGACAGGGTTACAATCAGCCCCAGCATTTT.